This TCR beta chain was retrieved from a study of cytomegalovirus exposure and HLA in healthy donors. Both 60 Vbeta primers and 13 Jbeta primers went into the PCR. Data came from immunoSEQ multiplex PCR; TCRdb stores just in-frame clones and leaves some out. The table lists roughly 140,000 clones, about three quarters of them singletons. About this clone: An end of the junction does not agree with germline; a read error may underlie this.

The CDR3 length is 15 residues. The germline V gene encodes CDR1 SEHNR and CDR2 FQNEAQ (reference sequence). Sequences were obtained from PBMCs. This clonotype was obtained from a male donor in good health and CMV-seronegative. The chain is built from TRBV7-9 and TRBJ2-1; 10 bases are shared with TRBD1. This chain's CDR3 is CSSSQGQGAYNEQFF. For the CDR3, the DNA is TGTTCCAGCAGTCAAGGACAGGGGGCCTACAATGAGCAGTTCTTC. Drawing the rest from reference TRBV7-9 and TRBJ2-1, the complete variable domain is DTGVSQNPRHKITKRGQNVTFRCDPISEHNRLYWYRQTLGQGPEFLTYFQNEAQLEKSRLLSDRFSAERPKGSFSTLEIQRTEQGDSAMYLCSSSQGQGAYNEQFFGPGTRLTVL.